The entry below describes one T cell receptor beta chain. The antigen is undetermined. This specimen comes from a study of OX40 agonist ivuxolimab in advanced cancers. Per germline, CDR1 SGDLS and CDR2 YYNGEE. The CDR3 runs 11 residues. V lost 4 bases, J lost 5 bases, and 6 bases lay in between. Study-wide findings and caveats: Dose levels from 0.1 to 3.0 mg/kg saw CD4+ and CD8+ blood T cells expand clonally by week 6.

TCRdb's copy holds only in-frame clones and misses some; the assay was immunoSEQ multiplex PCR. The sample records around 50,000 clones, approximately 83% being singletons. Sequencing used CD4+ or CD8+ T cells sorted from blood, obtained in a trial of the OX40 agonist ivuxolimab. V is TRBV9 and J is TRBJ2-5; D uncertain. This TCR came from an adult with an advanced solid tumor such as melanoma, head and neck, liver or kidney cancer. The CDR3 region has the DNA TGTGCCAGCAGCCTCGAGGAGACCCAGTACTTC. As protein: CASSLEETQYF.